Sequencing of this T cell receptor beta chain was carried out in a study of metastatic and nonmetastatic thyroid tumors. Study summary: Repertoires were compared across blood and tumor or nodule tissue from malignant and benign thyroid patients.

About this clone itself: A read error may be the cause here, since a much bigger clone is one base away.

The V gene's germline CDR1 is SGHTA and CDR2 FQGTGA. This CDR3 spans 14 amino acids. TCRdb recomputed clones from the PCR reads via MiXCR. The data show 35,000 to 50,000 clones, roughly 14% seen once. Thyroid surgery was performed in patients who had received no treatment beforehand. The chain is built from TRBV7-3 and TRBJ2-5; 8 bases are a match to TRBD1. The sequenced sample was blood. This TCR came from a female donor with papillary thyroid cancer or a benign thyroid nodule (not recorded which). Some clones in this sample may be carry-over from other donors' samples. The CDR3 reads CASSLAGGEETQCF. DNA for the CDR3: TGTGCCAGCAGCTTAGCAGGGGGCGAAGAGACCCAGTGCTTC.